The T cell receptor (beta chain) described here comes from a study of cytomegalovirus exposure and HLA in healthy donors. Germline assignment: CDR1 SEHNR and CDR2 FQNEAQ (reference sequence). CDR3 length: 14 residues. V lost 3 bases and J 0 bases, leaving 6 bases between the germline ends. PCR amplification relied on 60 Vbeta primers (plus 13 Jbeta primers). Original analysis: Approximately 83 million unique TCR beta chains, 9 million to 14 million shared, were counted in a later analysis. Using immunoSEQ multiplex PCR, the repertoire was profiled, and TCRdb retains in-frame clones only, with some absent. D and trimming were read from the DNA, whereas the V and J calls and clone size are those reported in that table. The sample has 150,000 to 200,000 clones, 65% to 80% seen once.

The origin of this receptor is a woman in her twenties or thirties in good health and CMV-seropositive. Sequences were obtained from PBMCs. This sequence joins TRBV7-9 and TRBJ1-3; D remains ambiguous. The CDR3 protein is CASSFYSSGNTIYF. CDR3 bases: TGTGCCAGCAGCTTCTATAGCTCTGGAAACACCATATATTTT.